The entry that follows covers one TCR beta chain sequence. This CDR3 contains 12 residues. Germline V CDR1 and CDR2: LGHDT, YNNKEL (reference sequence). V shed 1 base and J shed 4 bases, with 4 bases lying between them. Per the original methods: For nucleated cells, counts were estimated from reference gene primer amplification. Data came from immunoSEQ multiplex PCR; TCRdb stores just in-frame clones and leaves some out. V and J calls and clone size come straight from that table; D and trimming were deduced from the DNA. The sample holds under 250,000 clones; around 91% are singletons and the top ten take more than 4.5%. This entry comes from a study of blood T cell repertoires in COVID-19.

The sample consisted of peripheral blood. The TCR originated in a middle-aged woman with acute or convalescent COVID-19. The J gene is TRBJ2-5, the V gene TRBV3-1 (or the pseudogene TRBV3-2); D not resolved. Here the CDR3 reads CASSQGAETQYF. The CDR3, as DNA: TGTGCCAGCAGCCAAGGAGCAGAGACCCAGTACTTC.